This T cell receptor (beta chain) was sequenced for a study of cytomegalovirus exposure and HLA in healthy donors. The PCR made use of 60 Vbeta and 13 Jbeta primers. TCRdb keeps only in-frame clones here, not all; method: immunoSEQ multiplex PCR. The data show 180,000 or so clones, with about 10% seen just once and 1% to 1.5% held by the top ten. The sequence derives from a woman under 40 in good health and CMV-seropositive. The specimen sequenced was PBMCs.

The chain's CDR3 is CASRRMTGDTEAFF. CDR3 sequence (DNA): TGTGCCAGCAGGAGGATGACAGGAGACACTGAAGCTTTCTTT. The genes are TRBV6-1 and TRBJ1-1; D may be TRBD1 (6 bases). Germline CDR1 MNHNS, CDR2 SASEGT. The CDR3 sequence is 14 residues long. Between the trimmed V and J ends, which lost 6 bases and 3 bases, there was a span of 14 bases.